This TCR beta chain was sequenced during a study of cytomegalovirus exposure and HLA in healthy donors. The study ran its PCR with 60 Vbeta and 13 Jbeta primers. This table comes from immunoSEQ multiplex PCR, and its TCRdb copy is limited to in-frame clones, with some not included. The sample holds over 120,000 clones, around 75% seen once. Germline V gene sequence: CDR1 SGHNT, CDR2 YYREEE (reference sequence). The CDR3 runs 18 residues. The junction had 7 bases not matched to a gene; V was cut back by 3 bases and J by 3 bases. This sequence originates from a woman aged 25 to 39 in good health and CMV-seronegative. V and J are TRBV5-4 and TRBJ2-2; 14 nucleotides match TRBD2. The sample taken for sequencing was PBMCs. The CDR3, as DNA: TGTGCCAGCAGCTCGGGACTAGCGGGGGAAACTTACACCGGGGAGCTGTTTTTT. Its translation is CASSSGLAGETYTGELFF.